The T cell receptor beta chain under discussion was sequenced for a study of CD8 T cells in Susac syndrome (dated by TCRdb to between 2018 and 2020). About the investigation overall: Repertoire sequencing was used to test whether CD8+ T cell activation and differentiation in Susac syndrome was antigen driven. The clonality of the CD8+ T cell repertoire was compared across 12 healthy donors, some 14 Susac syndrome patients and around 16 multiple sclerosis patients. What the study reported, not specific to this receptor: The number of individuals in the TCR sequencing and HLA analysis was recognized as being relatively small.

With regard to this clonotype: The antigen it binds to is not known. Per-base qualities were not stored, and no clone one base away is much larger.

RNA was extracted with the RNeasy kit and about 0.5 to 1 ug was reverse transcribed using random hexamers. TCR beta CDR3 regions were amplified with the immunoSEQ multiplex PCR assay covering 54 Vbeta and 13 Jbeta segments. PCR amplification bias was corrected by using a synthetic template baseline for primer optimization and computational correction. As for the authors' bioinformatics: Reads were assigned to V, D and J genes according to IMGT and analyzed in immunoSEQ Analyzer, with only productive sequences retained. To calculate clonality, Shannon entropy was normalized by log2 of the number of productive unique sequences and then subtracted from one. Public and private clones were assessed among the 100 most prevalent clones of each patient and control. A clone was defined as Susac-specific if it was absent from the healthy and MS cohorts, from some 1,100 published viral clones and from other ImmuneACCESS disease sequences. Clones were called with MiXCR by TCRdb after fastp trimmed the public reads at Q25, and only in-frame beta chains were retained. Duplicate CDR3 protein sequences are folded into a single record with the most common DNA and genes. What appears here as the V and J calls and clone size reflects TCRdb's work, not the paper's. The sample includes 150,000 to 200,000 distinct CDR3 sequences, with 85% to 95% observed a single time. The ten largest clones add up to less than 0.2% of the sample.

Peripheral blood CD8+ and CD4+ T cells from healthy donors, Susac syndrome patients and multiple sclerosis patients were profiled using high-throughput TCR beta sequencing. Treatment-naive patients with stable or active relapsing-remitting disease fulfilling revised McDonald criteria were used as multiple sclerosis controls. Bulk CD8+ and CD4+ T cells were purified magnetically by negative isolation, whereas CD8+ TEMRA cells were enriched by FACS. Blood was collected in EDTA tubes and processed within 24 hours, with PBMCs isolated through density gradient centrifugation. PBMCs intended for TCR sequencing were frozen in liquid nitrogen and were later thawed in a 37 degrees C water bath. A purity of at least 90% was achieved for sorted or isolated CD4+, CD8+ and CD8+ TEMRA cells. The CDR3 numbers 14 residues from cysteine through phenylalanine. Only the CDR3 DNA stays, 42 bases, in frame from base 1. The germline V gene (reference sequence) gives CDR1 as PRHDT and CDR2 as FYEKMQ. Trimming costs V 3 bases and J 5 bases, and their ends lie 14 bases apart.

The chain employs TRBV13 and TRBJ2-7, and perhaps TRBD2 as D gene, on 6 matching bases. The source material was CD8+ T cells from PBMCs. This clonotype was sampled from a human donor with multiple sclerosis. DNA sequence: TGTGCCAGCAGCTTCTTTACTAGGGAGGACGAGCAGTACTTC. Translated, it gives CASSFFTREDEQYF.